The source of this TCR beta chain is a study of OX40 agonist ivuxolimab in advanced cancers. Germline-derived CDR1 and CDR2 are KGHSH and LQKENI. V was clipped by 2 bases and J by 8 bases; unmatched bases: 6. The CDR3 spans 14 residues. TCRdb keeps only in-frame clones here, not all; method: immunoSEQ multiplex PCR. The data hold 75,000 to 100,000 clones, with roughly 85% observed a single time. The source was CD4+ or CD8+ T cells sorted from blood, collected in a trial of the OX40 agonist ivuxolimab. J is TRBJ1-2 and V is TRBV18; 9 bases are a match to TRBD1. The sequence was collected from an adult with an advanced solid tumor such as melanoma, head and neck, liver or kidney cancer. Written as DNA, the CDR3 is TGTGCCAGCTCACCAGGGGACAGGGTGAGCGGCTACACCTTC. It codes for CASSPGDRVSGYTF.